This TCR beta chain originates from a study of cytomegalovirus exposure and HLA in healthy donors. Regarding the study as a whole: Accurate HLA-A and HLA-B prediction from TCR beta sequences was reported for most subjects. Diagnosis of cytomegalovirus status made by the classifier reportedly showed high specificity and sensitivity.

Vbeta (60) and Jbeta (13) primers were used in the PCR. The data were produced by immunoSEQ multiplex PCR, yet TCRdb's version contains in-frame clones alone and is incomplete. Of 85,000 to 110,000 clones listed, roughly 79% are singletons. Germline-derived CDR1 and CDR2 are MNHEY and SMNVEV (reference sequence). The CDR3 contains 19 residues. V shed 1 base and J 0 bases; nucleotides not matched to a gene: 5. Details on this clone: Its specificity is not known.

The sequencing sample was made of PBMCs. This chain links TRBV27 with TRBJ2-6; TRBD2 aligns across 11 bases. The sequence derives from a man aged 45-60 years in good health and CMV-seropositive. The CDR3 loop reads CASSLLGLAEDSGANVLTF. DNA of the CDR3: TGTGCCAGCAGTTTATTGGGACTAGCGGAAGACTCTGGGGCCAACGTCCTGACTTTC.